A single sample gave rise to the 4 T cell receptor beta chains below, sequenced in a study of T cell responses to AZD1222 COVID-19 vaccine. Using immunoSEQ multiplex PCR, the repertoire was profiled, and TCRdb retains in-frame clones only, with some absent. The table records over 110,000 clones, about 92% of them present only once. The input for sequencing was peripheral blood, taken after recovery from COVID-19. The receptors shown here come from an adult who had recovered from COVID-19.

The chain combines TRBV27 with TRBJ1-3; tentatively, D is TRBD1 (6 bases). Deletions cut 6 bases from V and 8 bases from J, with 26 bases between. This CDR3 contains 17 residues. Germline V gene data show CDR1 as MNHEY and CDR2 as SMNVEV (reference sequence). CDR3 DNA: TGTGCCAGCAGCTCATTAGGGGGGTTTTTGAGGGGAGACACCATATATTTT. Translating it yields CASSSLGGFLRGDTIYF.

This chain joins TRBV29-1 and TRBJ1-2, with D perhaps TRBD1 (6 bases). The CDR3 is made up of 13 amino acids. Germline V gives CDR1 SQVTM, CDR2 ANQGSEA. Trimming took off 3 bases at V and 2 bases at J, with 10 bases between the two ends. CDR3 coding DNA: TGCAGCGTTGAGATGGGGGCGAACTATGGCTACACCTTC. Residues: CSVEMGANYGYTF.

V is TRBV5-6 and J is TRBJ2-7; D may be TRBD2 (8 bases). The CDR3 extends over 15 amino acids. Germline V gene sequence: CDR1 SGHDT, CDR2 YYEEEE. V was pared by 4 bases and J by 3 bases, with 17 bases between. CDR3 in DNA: TGTGCCAGCAGCGGGGGACTAGGGGGCCTCTACGAGCAGTACTTC. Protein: CASSGGLGGLYEQYF.

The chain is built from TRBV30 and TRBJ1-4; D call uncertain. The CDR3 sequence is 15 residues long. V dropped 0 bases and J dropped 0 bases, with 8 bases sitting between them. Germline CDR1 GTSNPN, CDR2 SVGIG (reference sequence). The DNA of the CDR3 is TGTGCCTGGAGTGTAACGCCTGCAACTAATGAAAAACTGTTTTTT. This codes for CAWSVTPATNEKLFF. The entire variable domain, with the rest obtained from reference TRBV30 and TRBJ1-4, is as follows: SQTIHQWPATLVQPVGSPLSLECTVEGTSNPNLYWYRQAAGRGLQLLFYSVGIGQISSEVPQNLSASRPQDRQFILSSKKLLLSDSGFYLCAWSVTPATNEKLFFGSGTQLSVL.